This T cell receptor (beta chain) was identified in a study of blood T cells in healthy people across ages. Points from the study as a whole: Naive CD4+ cells and diversity were both higher in long-lived donors than in aged donors.

To note about this clonotype: Antigen specificity is unknown.

A J-beta primer mix and a sample-barcoded 5' primer were used in a second PCR of about 7 to 12 cycles. Sequencing recovered at least 3 million CDR3-containing paired-end reads from each sample. TCRdb processed the 5' RACE reads anew with MiXCR; each CDR3 protein has one entry. The sample lists about 800,000 distinct CDR3 sequences, roughly 25% occurring once. V was pared by 4 bases and J by 4 bases, with 12 bases of the junction left unmatched. CDR1 DFQATT and CDR2 SNEGSKA come from the germline V gene (reference sequence). The length of the CDR3 is 16 residues. These records were also assigned to another study, of T cells of mothers and their children.

Sequenced material: blood. This receptor was taken from a boy aged 5-17 years in good health. The chain joins TRBV20-1 to TRBJ2-1, with 8 bases fitting TRBD1. This CDR3 is CSAIWTGNDVYNEQFF. CDR3 sequence (DNA): TGCAGTGCTATCTGGACAGGGAATGACGTATACAATGAGCAGTTCTTC.